A single TCR beta chain is shown here with its context. Authors' methods: Amplification with reference gene primers provided the estimates of nucleated cell counts. Measured with immunoSEQ multiplex PCR; TCRdb has only the in-frame clones, and not every one. The D gene and trimming were derived from the DNA, and the V and J assignments and clone size from that table. The sample has approximately 150,000 clones; less than 90% are singletons. The data were obtained in a study of blood T cell repertoires in COVID-19. Study at large: Sites across the United States, Italy and Spain contributed samples from acute and convalescent COVID-19. PBMCs, B-cell-depleted T cells, or T cells provided the cDNA or gDNA that made up the material.

The V end was cut by 0 bases, the J end by 4 bases, with 4 bases between. The CDR3 consists of 12 residues. Germline V gene lookup returns CDR1 KGHSH and CDR2 LQKENI. The clonotype comes from a man between 60 and 75 years old with acute or convalescent COVID-19. The genes are TRBV18 and TRBJ2-7; D is ambiguous. Material for sequencing was peripheral blood. CDR3 loop: CASSPPTYEQYF. The CDR3 nucleotides read TGTGCCAGCTCACCACCGACTTACGAGCAGTACTTC.